This is a list of T cell receptor beta chains from one sample in a study of early T cells in non-severe SARS-CoV-2 infection. TCRdb recomputed calls from the 5' RACE reads with MiXCR, one row per CDR3 protein. This table holds roughly 97,000 distinct CDR3 sequences, 11% found once. The sequencing used whole blood, collected at baseline. The source of these receptors is an adult who was a healthcare worker with PCR-confirmed SARS-CoV-2 infection or an uninfected control (not recorded which). Both conserved end residues are part of each CDR3. The D gene is left open where the match is weak. The size entry is marked missing in some rows and otherwise reads once, few, many or a size class.

J	V	length	size	D	DNA	CDR3
TRBJ2-2	TRBV19	16	.	.	TGTGCCAGTAGTCCCGAAGAGGGCCCGAACACCGGGGAGCTGTTTTTT	CASSPEEGPNTGELFF
TRBJ1-1	TRBV5-6	14	many	.	TGTGCCAGCAGTTATCCGGCGGGGGACACTGAAGCTTTCTTT	CASSYPAGDTEAFF
TRBJ2-7	TRBV20-1	14	few	.	TGCAGTGCTGACCCCGGACAGTTTGGCTACGAGCAGTACTTC	CSADPGQFGYEQYF
TRBJ2-7	TRBV4-3	15	.	.	TGCGCCAGCAGCCAAGAGTCAGGGCGGTACTACGAGCAGTACTTC	CASSQESGRYYEQYF
TRBJ1-5	TRBV18	15	.	TRBD1	TGTGCCAGCTCAACCACGACAGGGGCCGGGCAGCCCCAGCTTTTT	CASSTTTGAGQPQLF
TRBJ2-7	TRBV18	14	few	.	TGTGCCAGCTCACCTTCAAGAGCTAACTACGAGCAGTACTTC	CASSPSRANYEQYF
TRBJ1-1	TRBV5-1	13	.	.	TGCGCCAGCAGCCCTGACACACCGGACGAAGCTTTCTTT	CASSPDTPDEAFF
TRBJ1-2	TRBV3-1	12	.	.	TGTGCCAGCAGCCCCCCCGGGGCGTCGTACACCTTC	CASSPPGASYTF
TRBJ2-1	TRBV29-1	13	few	TRBD1	TGCAGCGCCCGGACAGGCCCTTTGATGGAGCAGTTCTTC	CSARTGPLMEQFF
TRBJ2-3	TRBV7-2	13	.	.	TGTGCCAGCAGCGGGCAGGACGGGGATACGCAGTATTTT	CASSGQDGDTQYF
TRBJ2-1	TRBV7-9	16	few	TRBD1	TGTGCCAGCAGCTACCCGGGACAGGGTGCTGGTAATGAGCAGTTCTTC	CASSYPGQGAGNEQFF
TRBJ2-3	TRBV9	15	few	.	TGTGCCAGCAGCGTAGAAGGGTATGGCACAGATACGCAGTATTTT	CASSVEGYGTDTQYF
TRBJ1-5	TRBV6-5	16	few	.	TGTGCCAGCAGCTTCACAGGTCCGGGATTGAATCAGCCCCAGCATTTT	CASSFTGPGLNQPQHF
TRBJ1-5	TRBV20-1	14	many	.	TGCAGTGCTAGCACAGGGTATGGCAATCAGCCCCAGCATTTT	CSASTGYGNQPQHF
TRBJ2-7	TRBV6-6	16	many	TRBD2	TGTGCCAGCAGCTCCACTAGCGGGAGCGCCACCTACGAGCAGTACTTC	CASSSTSGSATYEQYF
TRBJ1-5	TRBV7-2	15	.	.	TGTGCCAGCAGCGCCGGGAAGGGGGGCAATCAGCCCCAGCATTTT	CASSAGKGGNQPQHF
TRBJ1-4	TRBV20-1	13	many	TRBD1	TGCAGTGCTATGGGACAGGGGGCACAGGAACTGTTTTTT	CSAMGQGAQELFF
TRBJ1-6	TRBV5-5	16	.	TRBD1	TGTGCCAGCAGCCCCAGACAGGGGGGACGGAATTCACCCCTCCACTTT	CASSPRQGGRNSPLHF
TRBJ1-1	TRBV18	12	.	.	TGTACCAGCTCACTTTCTAGGAATGAAGCTTTCTTT	CTSSLSRNEAFF
TRBJ2-3	TRBV20-1	16	many	.	TGCAGTGCTAGAGGTTCCATGGGCATTTACACAGATACGCAGTATTTT	CSARGSMGIYTDTQYF
TRBJ1-1	TRBV14	14	many	.	TGTGCCAGCAGCCAAGATGGGACGGTCACTGAAGCTTTCTTT	CASSQDGTVTEAFF
TRBJ2-1	TRBV6-1	13	many	.	TGTGCCAGCAGTACCTTTGGTCGGGCCGAGCAGTTCTTC	CASSTFGRAEQFF
TRBJ2-7	TRBV12-5	12	.	.	TGTGCTAGTGGTTTGGCAGGGAACGAGCAGTACTTC	CASGLAGNEQYF
TRBJ1-6	TRBV29-1	13	.	.	TGCAGCGTTGGGGGTACCTATAATTCACCCCTCCACTTT	CSVGGTYNSPLHF
TRBJ2-2	TRBV6-1	14	many	.	TGTGCCAGCAGTGAAGGCAGGGGGGTCGGGGAGCTGTTTTTT	CASSEGRGVGELFF
TRBJ2-2	TRBV6-2/TRBV6-3	13	many	.	TGTGCCAGCAGTTTCCTTTCCGCCGGGGAGCTGTTTTTT	CASSFLSAGELFF
TRBJ2-1	TRBV20-1	15	few	TRBD2	TGCAGTGGGACTAGCGGGGGGGCCTCCTACAATGAGCAGTTCTTC	CSGTSGGASYNEQFF
TRBJ2-3	TRBV18	15	.	.	TGTGCCAGCTCACCAAGCCAGGGTGTAACAGATACGCAGTATTTT	CASSPSQGVTDTQYF
TRBJ2-1	TRBV28	12	many	.	TGTGCCAGCAGTTTTGGTAAGAGGGAGCAGTTCTTC	CASSFGKREQFF
TRBJ2-1	TRBV18	15	.	TRBD1	TGTGCCAGCTCACGGTCCTTACAGGGGCTAGATGAGCAGTTCTTC	CASSRSLQGLDEQFF
TRBJ1-5	TRBV19	13	.	.	TGTGCCAGTAGTATGGCTGGGAATCAGCCCCAGCATTTT	CASSMAGNQPQHF
TRBJ2-3	TRBV7-9	14	few	TRBD2	TGTGCCAGCAGTGGCGGGGGGTTCACAGATACGCAGTATTTT	CASSGGGFTDTQYF